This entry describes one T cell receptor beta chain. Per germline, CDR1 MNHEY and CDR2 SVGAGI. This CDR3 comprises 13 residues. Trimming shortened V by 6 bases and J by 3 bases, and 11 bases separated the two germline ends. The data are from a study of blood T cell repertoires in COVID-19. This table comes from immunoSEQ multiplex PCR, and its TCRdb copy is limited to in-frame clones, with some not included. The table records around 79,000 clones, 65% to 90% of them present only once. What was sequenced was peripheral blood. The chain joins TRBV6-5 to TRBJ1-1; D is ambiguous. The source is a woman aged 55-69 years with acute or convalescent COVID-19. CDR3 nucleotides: TGTGCCAGCAGACCCGACGGGTACACTGAAGCTTTCTTT. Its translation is CASRPDGYTEAFF.